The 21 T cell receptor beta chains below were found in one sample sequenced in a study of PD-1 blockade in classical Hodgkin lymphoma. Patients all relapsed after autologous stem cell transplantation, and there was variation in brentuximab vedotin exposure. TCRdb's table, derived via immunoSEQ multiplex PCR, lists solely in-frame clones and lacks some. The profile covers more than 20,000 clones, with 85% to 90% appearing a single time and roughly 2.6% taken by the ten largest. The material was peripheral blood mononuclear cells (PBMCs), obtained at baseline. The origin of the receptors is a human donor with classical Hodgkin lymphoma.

For the CDR3, the DNA is TGTGCCAGCTCCCAAACGGGGGACGTCCAATACGAGCAGTACTTC. It codes for CASSQTGDVQYEQYF. V and J are TRBV18 and TRBJ2-7, with D tentatively TRBD2 (6 bases). Germline V CDR1 and CDR2: KGHSH, LQKENI. The CDR3 covers 15 residues. V was cut by 6 bases and J by 4 bases, with 19 bases left in between.

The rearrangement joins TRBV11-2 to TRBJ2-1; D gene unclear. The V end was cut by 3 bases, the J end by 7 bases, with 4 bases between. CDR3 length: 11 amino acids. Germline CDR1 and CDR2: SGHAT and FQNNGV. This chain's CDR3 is CASSLLNEQFF. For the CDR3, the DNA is TGTGCCAGCAGCTTGCTTAATGAGCAGTTCTTC.

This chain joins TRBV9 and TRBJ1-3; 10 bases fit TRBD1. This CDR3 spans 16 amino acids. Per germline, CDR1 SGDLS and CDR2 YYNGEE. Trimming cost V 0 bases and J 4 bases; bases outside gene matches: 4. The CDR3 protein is CASSVEGTGVGNTIYF. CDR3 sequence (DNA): TGTGCCAGCAGCGTAGAAGGGACAGGGGTAGGAAACACCATATATTTT. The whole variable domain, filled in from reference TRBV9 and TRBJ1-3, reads DSGVTQTPKHLITATGQRVTLRCSPRSGDLSVYWYQQSLDQGLQFLIQYYNGEERAKGNILERFSAQQFPDLHSELNLSSLELGDSALYFCASSVEGTGVGNTIYFGEGSWLTVV.

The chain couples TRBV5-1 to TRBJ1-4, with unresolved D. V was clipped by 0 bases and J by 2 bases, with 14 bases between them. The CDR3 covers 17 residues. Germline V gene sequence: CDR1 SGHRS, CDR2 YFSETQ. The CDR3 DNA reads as TGCGCCAGCAGCTTGGCCGAGGGATACGCGACTAATGAAAAACTGTTTTTT. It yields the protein CASSLAEGYATNEKLFF.

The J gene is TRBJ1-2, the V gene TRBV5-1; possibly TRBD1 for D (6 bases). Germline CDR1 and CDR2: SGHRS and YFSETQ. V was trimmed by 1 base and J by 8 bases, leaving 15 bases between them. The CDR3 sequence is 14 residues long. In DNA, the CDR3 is TGCGCCAGCAGCTTGTCAGGGGCTGAAGGAGGCTACACCTTC. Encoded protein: CASSLSGAEGGYTF.

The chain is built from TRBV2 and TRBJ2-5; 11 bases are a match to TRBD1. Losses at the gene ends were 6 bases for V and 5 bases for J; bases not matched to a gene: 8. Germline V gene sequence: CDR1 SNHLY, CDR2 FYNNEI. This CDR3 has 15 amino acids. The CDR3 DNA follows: TGTGCCAGCAGGGGCGGGACAGGGGGACGCGAGACCCAGTACTTC. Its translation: CASRGGTGGRETQYF.

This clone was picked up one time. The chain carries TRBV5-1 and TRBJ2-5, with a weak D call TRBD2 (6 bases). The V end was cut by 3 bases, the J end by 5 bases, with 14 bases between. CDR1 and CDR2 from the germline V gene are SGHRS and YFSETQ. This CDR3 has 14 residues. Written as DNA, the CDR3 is TGCGCCAGCAGCTCGGGACTGGGGGTTGAGACCCAGTACTTC. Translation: CASSSGLGVETQYF. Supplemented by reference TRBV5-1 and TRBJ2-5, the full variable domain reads KAGVTQTPRYLIKTRGQQVTLSCSPISGHRSVSWYQQTPGQGLQFLFEYFSETQRNKGNFPGRFSGRQFSNSRSEMNVSTLELGDSALYLCASSSGLGVETQYFGPGTRLLVL.

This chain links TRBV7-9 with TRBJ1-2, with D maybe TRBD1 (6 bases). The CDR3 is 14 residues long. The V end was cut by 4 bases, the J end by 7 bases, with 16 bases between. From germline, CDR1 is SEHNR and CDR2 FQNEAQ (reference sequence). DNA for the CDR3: TGTGCCAGCAGCTCCGGGACACACGCGGGTGGCTACACCTTC. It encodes CASSSGTHAGGYTF. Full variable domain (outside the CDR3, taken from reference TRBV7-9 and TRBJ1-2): DTGVSQNPRHKITKRGQNVTFRCDPISEHNRLYWYRQTLGQGPEFLTYFQNEAQLEKSRLLSDRFSAERPKGSFSTLEIQRTEQGDSAMYLCASSSGTHAGGYTFGSGTRLTVV.

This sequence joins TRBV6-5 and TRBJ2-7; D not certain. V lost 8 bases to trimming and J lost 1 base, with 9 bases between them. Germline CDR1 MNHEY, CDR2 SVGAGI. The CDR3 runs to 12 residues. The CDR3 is CASGVLSYEQYF. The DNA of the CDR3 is TGTGCCAGCGGGGTCCTTTCCTACGAGCAGTACTTC.

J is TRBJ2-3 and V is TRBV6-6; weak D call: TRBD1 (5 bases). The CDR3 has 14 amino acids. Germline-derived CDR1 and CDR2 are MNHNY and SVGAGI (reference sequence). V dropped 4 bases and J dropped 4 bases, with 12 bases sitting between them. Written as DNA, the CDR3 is TGTGCCAGCAGTTGGGGCAGAAAGTCAGATACGCAGTATTTT. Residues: CASSWGRKSDTQYF.

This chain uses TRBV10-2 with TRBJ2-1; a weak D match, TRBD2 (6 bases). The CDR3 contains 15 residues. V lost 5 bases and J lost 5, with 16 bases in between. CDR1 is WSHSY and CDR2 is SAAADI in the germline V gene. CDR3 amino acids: CASSPNWDFHNEQFF. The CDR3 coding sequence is TGCGCCAGCAGTCCAAACTGGGACTTCCACAATGAGCAGTTCTTC.

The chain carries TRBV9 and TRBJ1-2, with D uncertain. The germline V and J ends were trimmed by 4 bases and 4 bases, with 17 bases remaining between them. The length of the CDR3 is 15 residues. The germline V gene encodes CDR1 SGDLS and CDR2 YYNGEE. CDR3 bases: TGTGCCAGCAGCCCCGACCCGGGATTGGGCTATGGCTACACCTTC. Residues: CASSPDPGLGYGYTF.

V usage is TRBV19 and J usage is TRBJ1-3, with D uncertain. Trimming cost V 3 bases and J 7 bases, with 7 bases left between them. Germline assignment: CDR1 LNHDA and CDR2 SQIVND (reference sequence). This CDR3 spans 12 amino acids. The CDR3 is CASSIPRNTIYF. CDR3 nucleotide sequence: TGTGCCAGTAGTATCCCCCGGAACACCATATATTTT.

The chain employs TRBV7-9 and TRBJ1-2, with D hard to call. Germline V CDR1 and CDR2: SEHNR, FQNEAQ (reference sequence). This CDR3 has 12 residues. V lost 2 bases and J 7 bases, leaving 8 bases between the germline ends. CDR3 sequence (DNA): TGTGCCAGCAGCTTACCGCACCGTGGCTACACCTTC. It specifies CASSLPHRGYTF.

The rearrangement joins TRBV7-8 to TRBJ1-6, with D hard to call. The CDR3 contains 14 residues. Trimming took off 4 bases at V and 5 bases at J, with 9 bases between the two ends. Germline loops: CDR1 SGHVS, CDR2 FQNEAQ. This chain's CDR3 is CASSWVVDNSPLHF. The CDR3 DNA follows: TGTGCCAGCAGCTGGGTTGTCGATAATTCACCCCTCCACTTT.

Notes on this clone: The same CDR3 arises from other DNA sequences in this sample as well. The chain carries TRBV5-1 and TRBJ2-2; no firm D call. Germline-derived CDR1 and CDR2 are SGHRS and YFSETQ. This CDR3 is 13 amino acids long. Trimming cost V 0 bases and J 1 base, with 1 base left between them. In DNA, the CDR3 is TGCGCCAGCAGCTTGGGGAACACCGGGGAGCTGTTTTTT. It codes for CASSLGNTGELFF.

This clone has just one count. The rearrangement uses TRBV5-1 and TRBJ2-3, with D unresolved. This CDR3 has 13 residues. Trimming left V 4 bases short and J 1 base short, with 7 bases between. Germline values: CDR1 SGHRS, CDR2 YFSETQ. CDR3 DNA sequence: TGCGCCAGCAGCGAGGACGGCACAGATACGCAGTATTTT. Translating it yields CASSEDGTDTQYF.

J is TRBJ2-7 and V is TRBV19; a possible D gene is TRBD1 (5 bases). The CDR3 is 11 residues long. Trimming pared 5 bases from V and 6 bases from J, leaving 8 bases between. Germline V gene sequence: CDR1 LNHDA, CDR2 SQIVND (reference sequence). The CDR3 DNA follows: TGTGCCAGTAGTCAGGGTTCCGAGCAGTACTTC. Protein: CASSQGSEQYF.

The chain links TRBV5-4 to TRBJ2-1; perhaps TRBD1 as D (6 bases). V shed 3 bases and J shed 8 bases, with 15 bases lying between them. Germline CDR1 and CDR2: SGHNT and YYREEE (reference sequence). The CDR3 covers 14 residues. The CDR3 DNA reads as TGTGCCAGCAGCTCTCGAGGGGGAAAGGATGAGCAGTTCTTC. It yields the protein CASSSRGGKDEQFF.

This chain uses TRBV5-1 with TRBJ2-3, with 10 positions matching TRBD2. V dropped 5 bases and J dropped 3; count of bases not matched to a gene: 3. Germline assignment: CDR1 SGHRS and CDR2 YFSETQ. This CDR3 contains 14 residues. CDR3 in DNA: TGCGCCAGCAGACTAGCGGGGAGTACAGATACGCAGTATTTT. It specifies CASRLAGSTDTQYF.

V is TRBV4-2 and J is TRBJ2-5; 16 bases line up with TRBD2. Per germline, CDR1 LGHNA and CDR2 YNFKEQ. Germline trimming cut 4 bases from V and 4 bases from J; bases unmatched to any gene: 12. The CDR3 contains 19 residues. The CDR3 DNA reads TGTGCCAGCAGCCTGTCCGGGACTAGCGGGGGGGCCACTGGAGAGACCCAGTACTTC. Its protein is CASSLSGTSGGATGETQYF.